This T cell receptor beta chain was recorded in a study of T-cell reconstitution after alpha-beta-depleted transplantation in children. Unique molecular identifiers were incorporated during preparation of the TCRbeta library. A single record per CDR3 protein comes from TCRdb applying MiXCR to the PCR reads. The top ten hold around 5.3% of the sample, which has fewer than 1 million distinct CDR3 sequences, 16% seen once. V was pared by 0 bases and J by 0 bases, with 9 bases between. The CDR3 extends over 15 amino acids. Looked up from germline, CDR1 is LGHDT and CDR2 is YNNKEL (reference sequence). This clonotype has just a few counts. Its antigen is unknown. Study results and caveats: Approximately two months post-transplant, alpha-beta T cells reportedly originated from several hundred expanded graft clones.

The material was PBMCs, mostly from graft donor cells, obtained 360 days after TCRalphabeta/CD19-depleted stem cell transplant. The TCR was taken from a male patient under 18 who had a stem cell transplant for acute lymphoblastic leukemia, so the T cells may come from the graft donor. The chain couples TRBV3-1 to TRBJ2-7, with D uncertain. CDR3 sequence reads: CASSQDQRFSYEQYF. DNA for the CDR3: TGTGCCAGCAGCCAAGATCAGCGATTCTCCTACGAGCAGTACTTC.